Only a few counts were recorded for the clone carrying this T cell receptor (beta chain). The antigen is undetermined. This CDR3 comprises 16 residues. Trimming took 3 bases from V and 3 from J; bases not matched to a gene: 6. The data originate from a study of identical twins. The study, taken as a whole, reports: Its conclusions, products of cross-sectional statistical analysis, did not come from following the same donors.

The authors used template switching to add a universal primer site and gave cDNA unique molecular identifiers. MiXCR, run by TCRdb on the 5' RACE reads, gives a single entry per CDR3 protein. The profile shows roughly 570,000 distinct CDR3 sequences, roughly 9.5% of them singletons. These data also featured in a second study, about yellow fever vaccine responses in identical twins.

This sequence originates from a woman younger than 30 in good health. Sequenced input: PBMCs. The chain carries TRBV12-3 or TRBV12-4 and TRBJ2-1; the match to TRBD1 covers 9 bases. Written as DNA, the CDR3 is TGTGCCAGCAGTTTTTTGGGACAGGGATACTACAATGAGCAGTTCTTC. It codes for CASSFLGQGYYNEQFF.